Given below is one T cell receptor beta chain in context. The antigen is undetermined. The sample originates from a study of T cell responses to AZD1222 COVID-19 vaccine. Sequencing was performed with immunoSEQ multiplex PCR; in TCRdb, only in-frame clones are kept and a portion is missing. Among 150,000 or so clones, approximately 90% were seen once, and the ten largest hold approximately 2.7%. General study points: Seropositive AZD1222 recipients at baseline numbered only 6 or 7.

V lost 4 bases and J lost 0; bases outside the gene matches: 6. CDR1 is SEHNR, CDR2 FQNEAQ, per germline (reference sequence). The CDR3 covers 16 residues. The material was peripheral blood, obtained on day 0 of MenACWY control vaccination. The clonotype was recovered from an adult in good health. The chain employs TRBV7-9 and TRBJ1-3; 7 bases line up with TRBD1. This chain's CDR3 is CASSSPGQISGNTIYF. DNA of the CDR3: TGTGCCAGCAGCTCTCCGGGACAGATCTCTGGAAACACCATATATTTT.